This T cell receptor beta chain was identified during a study of blood T cell repertoires in COVID-19. Study as a whole: Some COVID-19 samples were acute and others convalescent; all came from the United States, Italy and Spain.

Libraries were prepared by immunoSEQ multiplex PCR; TCRdb keeps only in-frame clonotypes and omits some of them. There are roughly 260,000 clones in the sample; 88% occur only once, and roughly 4% lies in the top ten. The TCR comes from a man between 60 and 75 years old who had recovered from COVID-19. Sequencing was performed on peripheral blood.

CDR3 in amino acids: CASSLTGGVDTQYF. DNA for the CDR3: TGTGCCAGCAGCTTAACCGGGGGGGTAGATACGCAGTATTTT. V gene TRBV7-3 combines with J gene TRBJ2-3, with TRBD2 identical over 8 bases. The CDR3 extends over 14 amino acids. Trimming at V came to 0 bases and at J to 5 bases, leaving 1 base not matched to a gene. From germline, CDR1 is SGHTA and CDR2 FQGTGA.